Listed here is a single T cell receptor beta chain. What it recognizes is unknown. This CDR3 has 13 residues. The germline gives CDR1 MGHRA, CDR2 YSYEKL. V lost 8 bases and J lost 4, with 15 bases in between. This sample was included in a study of cytomegalovirus exposure and HLA in healthy donors. Regarding the study as a whole: Among CMV-associated TCR beta chains, most appeared HLA-restricted in a later analysis.

The PCR ran on 60 Vbeta and 13 Jbeta primers. Only in-frame clones appear in the TCRdb table, and some are missing; sequencing was by immunoSEQ multiplex PCR. Here the sample spans nearly 100,000 clones, approximately 76% being singletons. Sequencing was carried out using PBMCs. This sequence was found in a woman aged 60-75 years in good health and CMV-seropositive. The rearrangement links TRBV4-1 to TRBJ2-7, with a weak D call TRBD2 (6 bases). This CDR3 is CASGRLEPYEQYF. CDR3 nucleotides: TGCGCCAGCGGGAGACTAGAACCTTACGAGCAGTACTTC.